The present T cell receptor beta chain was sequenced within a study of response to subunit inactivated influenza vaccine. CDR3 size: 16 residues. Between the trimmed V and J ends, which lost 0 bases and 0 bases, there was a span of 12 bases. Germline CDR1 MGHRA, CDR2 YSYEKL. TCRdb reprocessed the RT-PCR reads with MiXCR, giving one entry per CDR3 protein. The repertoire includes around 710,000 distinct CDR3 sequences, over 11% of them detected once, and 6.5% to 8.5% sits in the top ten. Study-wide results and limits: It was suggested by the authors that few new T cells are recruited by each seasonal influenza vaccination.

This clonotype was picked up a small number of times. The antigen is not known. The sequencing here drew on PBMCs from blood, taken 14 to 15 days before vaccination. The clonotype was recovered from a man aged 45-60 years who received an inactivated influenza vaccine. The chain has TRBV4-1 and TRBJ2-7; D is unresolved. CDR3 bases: TGCGCCAGCAGCCAAGAGACAACCCTGAGCTCCTACGAGCAGTACTTC. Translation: CASSQETTLSSYEQYF.